This record concerns one T cell receptor beta chain sequence. No antigen is known for it. 13 Jbeta primers and 60 Vbeta primers were used for the PCR. Profiled with immunoSEQ multiplex PCR; TCRdb holds only in-frame clones, not every one. The sample includes 31,000 or so clones. The entry originates in a study of cytomegalovirus exposure and HLA in healthy donors. Study observations and caveats: In an earlier analysis, about 87% or about 30%: the productive usage of most TCR beta V segments. TCR beta sequences reportedly predicted the HLA-A and HLA-B alleles of most subjects accurately. Researchers reported in a later analysis that common viral pathogens appeared linked to several top clusters.

V was trimmed by 2 bases and J by 4 bases, leaving 5 bases between them. Germline loops: CDR1 MNHEY, CDR2 SVGAGI. The CDR3 is 12 residues long. V is TRBV6-5 and J is TRBJ1-2, with a possible D match to TRBD1 (5 bases). Sample: PBMCs. The TCR comes from a female donor in good health and CMV-seronegative. This CDR3 is CASSYQGYGYTF. The CDR3 nucleotides read TGTGCCAGCAGTTACCAGGGCTATGGCTACACCTTC.